The 28 T cell receptor beta chains below come from one sample, sequenced in a study of blood T cell repertoires in COVID-19. Profiling relied on immunoSEQ multiplex PCR, and the TCRdb table lists in-frame clones only, not all of them. The table lists about 310,000 clones, roughly 90% of them singletons. Sequenced material: PBMCs or T cells enriched from blood (not recorded which). Source of these receptors: a woman in her late teens or twenties with acute COVID-19.

In regard to this clone: The sample carries other DNA sequences with the same CDR3. J is TRBJ1-5 and V is TRBV7-9, with TRBD1 as a possible D gene (5 bases). Germline CDR1 SEHNR, CDR2 FQNEAQ (reference sequence). V lost 2 bases and J lost 4, with 6 bases in between. The CDR3 runs to 13 residues. CDR3 amino acids: CASSLQGNQPQHF. The CDR3 DNA reads as TGTGCCAGCAGCTTACAGGGAAATCAGCCCCAGCATTTT.

This clone was seen more than once but under ten times. V and J are TRBV9 and TRBJ2-5, with 8 bases identical to TRBD2. The V gene end was trimmed by 4 bases and the J gene end by 5 bases; junction bases not matched to a gene: 10. The V gene's germline CDR1 is SGDLS and CDR2 YYNGEE. The CDR3 extends over 15 amino acids. The CDR3 loop is CASSIGLAGRETQYF. The CDR3 bases are TGTGCCAGCAGCATAGGACTAGCCGGGAGGGAGACCCAGTACTTC.

The chain has TRBV27 and TRBJ1-6; perhaps TRBD1 as D (6 bases). V was cut by 3 bases and J by 4 bases, with 7 bases left in between. The length of the CDR3 is 14 residues. Germline CDR1 MNHEY, CDR2 SMNVEV (reference sequence). The CDR3 region has the DNA TGTGCCAGCAGTTTCGGACAGTATAATTCACCCCTCCACTTT. Translation: CASSFGQYNSPLHF.

This chain links TRBV5-6 with TRBJ1-2, with no clear D. The germline gives CDR1 SGHDT, CDR2 YYEEEE. The V and J ends lost 4 bases and 3 bases respectively, with 10 bases between them. CDR3 size: 13 residues. The CDR3 spells CASSQTSDYGYTF. In DNA, the CDR3 is TGTGCCAGCAGCCAGACATCAGACTATGGCTACACCTTC.

The gene calls are TRBV19 and TRBJ2-1; TRBD2 matches at 8 bases. The CDR3 is made up of 14 amino acids. Trimming removed 6 bases from V and 4 bases from J; junction bases left unmatched: 5. In germline, CDR1 is LNHDA, CDR2 SQIVND (reference sequence). The CDR3 DNA reads TGTGCCAGTAGCCCTGCGGGAGGTTACAATGAGCAGTTCTTC. Protein sequence: CASSPAGGYNEQFF.

The chain has TRBV15 and TRBJ2-1, with 7 nucleotides matching TRBD2. Trimming removed 1 base from V and 3 bases from J; junction bases left unmatched: 6. The V gene's germline CDR1 is LNHNV and CDR2 YYDKDF (reference sequence). The CDR3 is 16 residues long. The CDR3 DNA follows: TGTGCCACCAGCAGAGGAGCGGGACTCTTCTACAATGAGCAGTTCTTC. Translation gives CATSRGAGLFYNEQFF.

This clone has only one observation. The chain employs TRBV6-5 and TRBJ2-1; the match to TRBD2 covers 7 bases. The CDR3 is 14 amino acids. The germline gives CDR1 MNHEY, CDR2 SVGAGI. V trimming: 4 bases; J trimming: 4 bases; junction bases outside the gene matches: 4. The CDR3 bases are TGTGCCAGCAGTTCTCGACTAGCTTACAATGAGCAGTTCTTC. It yields the protein CASSSRLAYNEQFF.

The chain employs TRBV19 and TRBJ1-2, with a tentative D call TRBD1 (5 bases). V lost 10 bases to trimming and J lost 8 bases, with 14 bases between them. CDR3 size: 11 residues. Germline V gives CDR1 LNHDA, CDR2 SQIVND (reference sequence). The CDR3 DNA is TGTGCCACCGTCAGGGAGGGAGGCTACACCTTC. This translates into CATVREGGYTF.

This rearrangement joins TRBV6-5 to TRBJ2-2; D perhaps matches TRBD2 (5 bases). V lost 2 bases and J 3 bases, leaving 13 bases between the germline ends. Germline values: CDR1 MNHEY, CDR2 SVGAGI. This CDR3 contains 16 residues. CDR3 loop: CASSYARRAHTGELFF. CDR3 nucleotide sequence: TGTGCCAGCAGTTACGCCAGGCGGGCCCACACCGGGGAGCTGTTTTTT.

This chain uses TRBV28 with TRBJ1-6; a possible D gene is TRBD1 (6 bases). V was clipped by 5 bases and J by 6 bases, with 17 bases between them. CDR1 and CDR2 from the germline V gene are MDHEN and SYDVKM. CDR3 length equals 16 residues. CDR3 coding DNA: TGTGCCAGCAGTCTCATGGACAGCTATTCTAATTCACCCCTCCACTTT. Amino acids: CASSLMDSYSNSPLHF.

This clone occurred a few times. The V and J genes are TRBV5-1 and TRBJ2-2, with 7 bases fitting TRBD2. Germline V gene lookup returns CDR1 SGHRS and CDR2 YFSETQ. V shed 0 bases, J shed 0 bases, and the junction held 17 bases outside the gene matches. This CDR3 comprises 21 residues. CDR3 DNA: TGCGCCAGCAGCTTGGTTTCGGTGGGGGGGTTCGCGACTTCGAACACCGGGGAGCTGTTTTTT. This translates into CASSLVSVGGFATSNTGELFF.

There are a few counts of this clone. This chain joins TRBV5-8 and TRBJ1-4; D not certain. This CDR3 region has 14 residues. Germline V CDR1 and CDR2: SGHTS, YDEGEE. The germline V and J ends were trimmed by 4 bases and 1 base, with 8 bases remaining between them. This CDR3 reads CASSPLGTNEKLFF. CDR3 sequence (DNA): TGTGCCAGCAGCCCTCTCGGAACTAATGAAAAACTGTTTTTT.

The chain combines TRBV9 with TRBJ1-4, with 7 nucleotides matching TRBD1. Germline CDR1 and CDR2: SGDLS and YYNGEE. The junction had 7 bases not matched to a gene; V was cut back by 1 base and J by 7 bases. The CDR3 contains 15 residues. The CDR3 bases are TGTGCCAGCAGCGTAACGGGCAGGGGGAGTGAAAAACTGTTTTTT. Translated: CASSVTGRGSEKLFF.

The chain carries TRBV6-5 and TRBJ1-2; D not resolved. V lost 0 bases, J lost 4 bases, and 9 bases lay in between. Germline V CDR1 and CDR2: MNHEY, SVGAGI. The CDR3 is made up of 14 amino acids. The CDR3 nucleotides read TGTGCCAGCAGTTACTCTGAGGCCTTCTATGGCTACACCTTC. Translated, it gives CASSYSEAFYGYTF.

The chain recombines TRBV10-1 with TRBJ2-3; 13 nucleotides line up with TRBD2. The V and J ends lost 5 bases and 3 bases, in that order; junction bases with no gene match: 2. This CDR3 contains 15 residues. Germline V gives CDR1 WNHNN, CDR2 SYGVQD (reference sequence). The CDR3 spells CASSWTSGSTDTQYF. Written as DNA, the CDR3 is TGCGCCAGCAGTTGGACTAGCGGGAGTACAGATACGCAGTATTTT.

A single count supports this clone. This sequence joins TRBV28 and TRBJ1-2, with a tentative D call TRBD1 (6 bases). The germline V and J ends were trimmed by 2 bases and 4 bases, with 14 bases remaining between them. Germline CDR1 reads MDHEN; CDR2 reads SYDVKM. This CDR3 is 15 amino acids long. DNA of the CDR3: TGTGCCAGCAGTTTAGGGAGTGGCAGGGGCTATGGCTACACCTTC. This gives the protein CASSLGSGRGYGYTF.

The chain combines TRBV7-9 with TRBJ1-2; D gene uncertain. The CDR3 covers 12 residues. Germline lookup yields CDR1 SEHNR and CDR2 FQNEAQ (reference sequence). Trimming removed 0 bases from V and 8 bases from J, with 7 bases in between. For the CDR3, the DNA is TGTGCCAGCAGCTTAGCGAGGAAAGGCTACACCTTC. As protein: CASSLARKGYTF.

J is TRBJ2-1 and V is TRBV7-9; D may be TRBD1 (6 bases). V dropped 8 bases and J dropped 0 bases, with 17 bases sitting between them. The CDR3 length is 16 residues. CDR1 and CDR2 from the germline V gene are SEHNR and FQNEAQ (reference sequence). The CDR3: CASGVQGFSSYNEQFF. CDR3 sequence (DNA): TGTGCCAGCGGCGTACAGGGCTTCAGCTCCTACAATGAGCAGTTCTTC.

The chain recombines TRBV5-1 with TRBJ1-2; 8 nucleotides agree with TRBD1. The V and J ends lost 4 bases and 7 bases, in that order; junction bases with no gene match: 6. The CDR3 is made up of 13 amino acids. Germline V gene data show CDR1 as SGHRS and CDR2 as YFSETQ. The CDR3 nucleotides are TGCGCCAGCAGCCAAAACGACAGGGGTGGCTACACCTTC. Its translation is CASSQNDRGGYTF. Full variable domain (missing parts from reference TRBV5-1 and TRBJ1-2): KAGVTQTPRYLIKTRGQQVTLSCSPISGHRSVSWYQQTPGQGLQFLFEYFSETQRNKGNFPGRFSGRQFSNSRSEMNVSTLELGDSALYLCASSQNDRGGYTFGSGTRLTVV.

The CDR3 loop is CSASGDRARPNNEQFF. The CDR3 nucleotides read TGCAGTGCTAGTGGGGACAGGGCGCGACCTAACAATGAGCAGTTCTTC. The chain combines TRBV20-1 with TRBJ2-1; 9 bases map to TRBD1. With V trimmed by 3 bases and J by 5 bases, 11 bases remained unmatched. Per the germline V gene, CDR1 is DFQATT and CDR2 is SNEGSKA (reference sequence). The CDR3 spans 16 residues.

The chain joins TRBV3-1 (or the pseudogene TRBV3-2) to TRBJ2-3; the D gene is possibly TRBD1 (6 bases). Germline V lookup: CDR1 LGHDT, CDR2 YNNKEL (reference sequence). CDR3 length: 14 residues. Trimming left V 4 bases short and J 0 bases short, with 8 bases between. CDR3 sequence (DNA): TGTGCCAGCAGCCCCGGACAGAGCACAGATACGCAGTATTTT. Its translation: CASSPGQSTDTQYF.

The V call is TRBV7-9, the J call TRBJ1-4, with D hard to call. Germline V gives CDR1 SEHNR, CDR2 FQNEAQ (reference sequence). CDR3 length equals 16 residues. Trimming stripped 2 bases from V and 2 bases from J, with 12 bases between. The CDR3 region is CASSLPREGTNEKLFF. In nucleotides, the CDR3 is TGTGCCAGCAGCTTACCTAGGGAGGGCACTAATGAAAAACTGTTTTTT.

On this clone itself: The sample carries other DNA sequences with the same CDR3. The chain has TRBV28 and TRBJ1-5; a possible D gene is TRBD1 (6 bases). With 5 bases removed from V and 4 bases from J, the gap between germline ends came to 12 bases. The CDR3 contains 14 residues. Germline CDR1 MDHEN, CDR2 SYDVKM. This CDR3 is CASSPTQGNQPQHF. CDR3 DNA: TGTGCCAGCAGTCCAACACAGGGAAATCAGCCCCAGCATTTT.

This clone was detected once. The chain recombines TRBV2 with TRBJ1-4, with 8 bases that match TRBD1. The ends lost 7 bases at V and 8 bases at J; junction bases unmatched: 9. The length of the CDR3 is 14 residues. Per germline, CDR1 SNHLY and CDR2 FYNNEI. The chain's CDR3 is CASTWTGSGEKLFF. CDR3 DNA: TGTGCCAGCACTTGGACAGGGTCAGGGGAAAAACTGTTTTTT.

The gene calls are TRBV24-1 and TRBJ2-5; possibly TRBD1 for D (6 bases). Germline CDR1 reads KGHDR; CDR2 reads SFDVKD. Trimming removed 1 base from V and 4 bases from J, with 12 bases in between. The CDR3 is 15 residues long. The CDR3 here is CATSDLRQGRETQYF. The CDR3 DNA is TGTGCCACCAGTGATTTACGGCAGGGGCGAGAGACCCAGTACTTC.

The V gene is TRBV18, the J gene TRBJ1-4; D is undetermined. The V end lost 3 bases, the J end lost 8 bases, and 7 bases lay between the germline ends. This CDR3 comprises 12 residues. Germline loops: CDR1 KGHSH, CDR2 LQKENI. CDR3: CASSPSKEKLFF. The DNA for the CDR3 is TGTGCCAGCTCACCGAGTAAGGAAAAACTGTTTTTT. The full variable domain, completed using reference TRBV18 and TRBJ1-4, is NAGVMQNPRHLVRRRGQEARLRCSPMKGHSHVYWYRQLPEEGLKFMVYLQKENIIDESGMPKERFSAEFPKEGPSILRIQQVVRGDSAAYFCASSPSKEKLFFGSGTQLSVL.

This chain links TRBV18 with TRBJ2-1; 10 positions agree with TRBD2. There are 14 residues in the CDR3. CDR1 KGHSH and CDR2 LQKENI come from the germline V gene. Trimming took 3 bases from V and 5 from J; bases not matched to a gene: 1. The CDR3 DNA is TGTGCCAGCTCACCCGGACTAGCGGACAATGAGCAGTTCTTC. Translated: CASSPGLADNEQFF.

This clone was counted a single time. The V call is TRBV10-2, the J call TRBJ2-5; D is perhaps TRBD2 (6 bases). Germline assignment: CDR1 WSHSY and CDR2 SAAADI. Deletions cut 8 bases from V and 5 bases from J, with 12 bases between. The CDR3 sequence is 12 residues long. The CDR3 DNA sequence: TGCGCCAGCGGACTACCGAGGGAGACCCAGTACTTC. Its protein product is CASGLPRETQYF.